These 6 T cell receptor beta chains share one sample of origin, sequenced in a study of shared clonotypes between healthy human individuals (dated by TCRdb to 2020 to 2021). Library creation used the immunoSEQ multiplex PCR assay. TCRdb mirrors the immuneACCESS table, restricted to in-frame sequences. Some clones are absent from its copies; in checked studies, under half trace to an unresolved V gene, and the reason for the others is unknown. This sample holds 2.5 million or so clones; around nine tenths were observed only once. Over 0.12% of the sample is taken by the ten largest. The specimen was naive CD4+ T cells sorted from blood. The cell subset or site label, read with the paper, signifies: CD45RA+ positively selected. Every receptor here comes from a man aged 18 to 29 in good health.

The chain employs TRBV30 and TRBJ2-5; D not certain. The germline V and J ends were trimmed by 0 bases and 5 bases, with 13 bases remaining between them. Per the germline V gene, CDR1 is GTSNPN and CDR2 is SVGIG (reference sequence). This CDR3 is 14 amino acids long. The CDR3 loop is CAWSVSVNRETQYF. CDR3 nucleotides: TGTGCCTGGAGTGTATCCGTTAATAGGGAGACCCAGTACTTC.

The chain carries TRBV7-3 and TRBJ2-3; D tentatively fits TRBD1 or TRBD2 (5 bases each). This CDR3 is 13 amino acids long. Germline lookup yields CDR1 SGHTA and CDR2 FQGTGA. V was cut by 5 bases and J by 5 bases, with 11 bases left in between. CDR3 nucleotide sequence: TGTGCCAGCAGCGGGGGAAGGCAAGATACGCAGTATTTT. This translates into CASSGGRQDTQYF.

The sample holds a few counts of this clone. The DNA of the CDR3 is TGTGCCAGCAGCCAAGTGGGACAGGGTGCAAAACTGTTTTTT. Encoded protein: CASSQVGQGAKLFF. This chain connects TRBV4-2 to TRBJ1-4, with 9 bases lining up with TRBD1. Trimming removed 1 base from V and 10 bases from J; junction bases left unmatched: 4. Looked up from germline, CDR1 is LGHNA and CDR2 is YNFKEQ. The CDR3 length is 14 residues.

The rearrangement links TRBV5-4 to TRBJ1-4; no definite D call. This CDR3 has 13 residues. V was cut by 1 base and J by 7 bases, with 8 bases left in between. The germline V gene has CDR1 SGHNT and CDR2 YYREEE (reference sequence). The CDR3 nucleotides read TGTGCCAGCAGCTTGTATACTGGTGAAAAACTGTTTTTT. Its translation is CASSLYTGEKLFF.

This clone has only one observation. The CDR3 loop is CASSLQDINNSPLHF. Here the CDR3 DNA reads TGCGCCAGCAGCTTACAGGATATAAATAATTCACCCCTCCACTTT. The gene calls are TRBV5-1 and TRBJ1-6, with D maybe TRBD1 (5 bases). CDR3 length equals 15 residues. From germline, CDR1 is SGHRS and CDR2 YFSETQ. V was trimmed by 2 bases and J by 5 bases, leaving 11 bases between them.

The rearrangement joins TRBV7-2 to TRBJ2-1; perhaps D is TRBD1 or TRBD2 (5 bases each). Germline assignment: CDR1 SGHTA and CDR2 FQGNSA. Trimming removed 9 bases at V and 5 bases at J, with 20 bases between. CDR3 size: 15 residues. CDR3 coding DNA: TGTGCCAGTTATTTACCGGGACGGAAAAACAATGAGCAGTTCTTC. Its protein product is CASYLPGRKNNEQFF.